This is a list of T cell receptor beta chains from one sample in a study of cytomegalovirus exposure and HLA in healthy donors. Profiling relied on immunoSEQ multiplex PCR, and the TCRdb table lists in-frame clones only, not all of them. The sample shows some 71,000 clones, roughly 93% of them seen only once. The sequencing sample was made of PBMCs. Receptor source: a woman aged 18-35 years in good health and CMV-seronegative. Both conserved end residues are part of each CDR3. Fields, in order: clone size, J gene, V gene, CDR3 protein. Size tells how often a clone was seen (once, few, many) or the class of an expanded clone, and some rows leave it out.

>few|TRBJ1-2|TRBV6-1
CASNPGTVYGYTF
>NA|TRBJ2-7|TRBV7-9
CASSPRDRDHEQYF
>once|TRBJ1-4|TRBV25-1
CASSGREVYEKLFF
>NA|TRBJ2-7|TRBV27
CASSLGTSWREQYF
>NA|TRBJ1-5|TRBV27
CASSIGQPRKDQPQHF
>NA|TRBJ2-5|TRBV13
CASSSRRGTNQETQYF
>NA|TRBJ1-2|TRBV12-5
CASGLVGGRGDYGYTF
>NA|TRBJ2-7|TRBV9
CASSVDPVEGALYEQYF
>NA|TRBJ2-2|TRBV14
CASSQQNINTGELFF
>NA|TRBJ2-1|TRBV4-1
CASSQVIAGGYNEQFF
>NA|TRBJ2-3|TRBV5-6
CASSLVRDTQYF
>once|TRBJ2-5|TRBV14
CASSPGQRYQETQYF
>NA|TRBJ2-7|TRBV7-9
CASSFELAEAVQYF
>NA|TRBJ2-2|TRBV9
CASSIGPGELFF
>NA|TRBJ2-7|TRBV7-2
CASSSPGTGAYEQYF
>NA|TRBJ1-1|TRBV7-9
CASSATAGGPEAFF
>NA|TRBJ1-2|TRBV4-1
CASSQESGDGYTF
>NA|TRBJ2-1|TRBV6-1
CASSDERGGSDEQFF
>NA|TRBJ2-2|TRBV5-1
CASSLETGVATGELFF
>NA|TRBJ2-1|TRBV7-9
CASSPSGLGEQFF
>NA|TRBJ2-3|TRBV29-1
CSARLAYTDTQYF
>once|TRBJ2-1|TRBV14
CASSQTSGEQFF
>NA|TRBJ2-5|TRBV6-5
CASSRGGSEETQYF
>NA|TRBJ2-2|TRBV4-1
CASSQEDGRGGSPGELFF
>NA|TRBJ1-1|TRBV19
CASRGQGATEAFF
>NA|TRBJ2-1|TRBV2
CATGGGPSTNYNEQFF
>NA|TRBJ2-1|TRBV2
CASGGLAGPPYNEQFF
>NA|TRBJ1-5|TRBV7-8
CASSLVGGRQPQHF
>NA|TRBJ1-2|TRBV27
CASSGGQGYYGYTF
>NA|TRBJ2-2|TRBV2
CASSEASSGSGELFF
>NA|TRBJ2-1|TRBV4-2
CASSQDTGDEQFF
>NA|TRBJ2-2|TRBV27
CASTAWTSGVGGELFF
>NA|TRBJ2-5|TRBV6-6
CASSQPGVYQETQYF
>NA|TRBJ2-1|TRBV7-9
CASSLGGRSGEQFF
>once|TRBJ2-5|TRBV5-4
CASSLWGWETQYF
>NA|TRBJ2-2|TRBV6-4
CASLVDRNDGELFF
>NA|TRBJ2-2|TRBV10-3
CAIRKSGGASGELFF
>NA|TRBJ1-1|TRBV10-2
CASSWGQAFGVNTEAFF
>few|TRBJ2-5|TRBV5-6
CASSSGTSNRETQYF
>NA|TRBJ1-5|TRBV27
CASSFINQPQHF
>NA|TRBJ1-1|TRBV7-7
CASSLGTVTEAFF
>NA|TRBJ2-7|TRBV6-1
CASSAGGQRSYEQYF